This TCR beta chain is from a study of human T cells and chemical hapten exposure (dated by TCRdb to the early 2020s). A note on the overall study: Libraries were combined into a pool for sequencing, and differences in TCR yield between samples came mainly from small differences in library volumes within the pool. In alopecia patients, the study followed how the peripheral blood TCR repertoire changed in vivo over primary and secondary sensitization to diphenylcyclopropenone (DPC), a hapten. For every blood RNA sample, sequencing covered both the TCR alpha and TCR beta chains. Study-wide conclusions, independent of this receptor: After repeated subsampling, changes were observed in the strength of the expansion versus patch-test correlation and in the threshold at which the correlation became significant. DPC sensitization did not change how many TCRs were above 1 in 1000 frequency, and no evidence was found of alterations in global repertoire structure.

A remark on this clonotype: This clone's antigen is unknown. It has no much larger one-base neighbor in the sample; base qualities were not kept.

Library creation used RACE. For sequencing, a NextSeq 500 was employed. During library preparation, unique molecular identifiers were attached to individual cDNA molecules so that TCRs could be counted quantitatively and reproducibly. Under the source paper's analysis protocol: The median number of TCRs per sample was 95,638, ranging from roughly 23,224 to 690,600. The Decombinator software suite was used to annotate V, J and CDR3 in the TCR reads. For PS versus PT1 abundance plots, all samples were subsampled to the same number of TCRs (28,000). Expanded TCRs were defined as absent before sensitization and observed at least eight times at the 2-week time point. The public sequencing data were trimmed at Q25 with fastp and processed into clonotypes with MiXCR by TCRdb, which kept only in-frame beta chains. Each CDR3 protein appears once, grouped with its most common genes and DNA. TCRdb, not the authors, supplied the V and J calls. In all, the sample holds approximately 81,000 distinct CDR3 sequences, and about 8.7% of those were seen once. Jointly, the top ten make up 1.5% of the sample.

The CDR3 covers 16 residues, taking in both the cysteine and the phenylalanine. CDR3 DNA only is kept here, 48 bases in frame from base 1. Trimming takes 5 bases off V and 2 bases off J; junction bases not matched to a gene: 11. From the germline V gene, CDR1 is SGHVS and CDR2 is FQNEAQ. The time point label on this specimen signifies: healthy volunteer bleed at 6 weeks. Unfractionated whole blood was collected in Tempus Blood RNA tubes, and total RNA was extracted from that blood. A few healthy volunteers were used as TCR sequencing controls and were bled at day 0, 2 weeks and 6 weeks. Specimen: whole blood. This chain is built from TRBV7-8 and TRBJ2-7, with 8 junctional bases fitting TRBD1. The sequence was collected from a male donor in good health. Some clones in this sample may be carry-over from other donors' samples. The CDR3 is CASSHRQGQMPYEQYF. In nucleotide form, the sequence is TGTGCCAGCAGCCACCGACAGGGGCAGATGCCCTACGAGCAGTACTTC.